This T cell receptor beta chain was recorded in a study of T cell responses to AZD1222 COVID-19 vaccine (dated by TCRdb to about 2021). Turning to the overall study: AZD1222 recipients whose second dose came at about 4 weeks and those whose second dose came at about 12 weeks were combined into one group, since spike-specific TCR depth and breadth did not differ between the two schedules. TCR sequencing was performed for roughly 250 trial participants, of whom approximately 200 were given two doses of AZD1222 and around 25 were given two doses of MenACWY control vaccine. Trial participants were enrolled by age into 18-55, 56-69 and 70-plus year subgroups, with around 150, 28 and 57 TCR-sequenced participants respectively.

As for this clone: Which antigen it targets is not known. Within one base of it there is no much larger clone, and no base qualities were kept.

On the study overall, not on this receptor specifically: The vaccine-associated CD4 TCRs covered the entire spike protein, and the dominant responses fell in regions 160-218 and 743-854. Participants were mostly white British, with more females than males. The authors suggested clonal diversity may have been underestimated. Conclusions about previously exposed vaccinees are limited, since just a handful of AZD1222 recipients were seropositive for SARS-CoV-2 at baseline. The 56-69-year group was small, and its depth increase did not reach significance, likely because of low power. Nearly half of unique spike-specific TCRs reportedly recognized epitopes outside regions mutated in the B.1.351 and B.1.1.7 variants. Because no samples from the day 14 peak response were available, repertoires could be characterized only after the peak T cell response. After two AZD1222 doses, both the breadth and the depth of spike-specific TCRs were significantly higher than at day 0 and than in MenACWY recipients.

The cysteine opens and the phenylalanine closes a CDR3 of 15 amino acids. Only the CDR3 part of the read is kept: 45 bases, read in frame from the first base. Trimming removed 2 bases from V and 0 bases from J, leaving 9 bases between the germline ends. CDR1 and CDR2 are read off the germline V gene (reference sequence) as SEHNR and FQNEAQ. The sample's time point label, in plain terms: baseline before first vaccination. Vaccinee samples were obtained from the UK trials COV001 and COV002, which included a single-blind randomized controlled phase 2/3 trial of AZD1222 (ChAdOx1 nCoV-19) in healthy adults. For TCRbeta chain sequencing, PBMC samples from trial participants were taken at day 0 and at day 28 after the second dose. The CDR3 regions of human TCRbeta chains were analyzed by immunosequencing. The original methods were these. Repertoire TCRs were checked for matches against a reference library of SARS-CoV-2-specific TCRs that had been generated using the MIRA antigen-specificity platform. Breadth was defined as the fraction of unique TCRs that were SARS-CoV-2-associated, and depth was defined as the fraction of total T cells that were SARS-CoV-2-associated. Using the MIRA data, every spike-specific TCR was mapped to the spike region that the TCR reacted to and assigned to either a CD4 or a CD8 class. Log10-transformed breadth and depth values were compared by one-way ANOVA with Sidak's multiple comparisons tests. Sourced from immuneACCESS, this table was stored by TCRdb with only in-frame sequences that have V and J called. A share of the clones is absent; for the studies checked, an unresolved V gene accounts for under half, and the remainder has no known explanation. V, J and clone size are those of that table, while D and trimming were read from the DNA. The sample table holds 100,000 to 150,000 clones, of which about 93% were seen once. Roughly 5.9% of the sample is held by the ten biggest clonotypes.

The chain links TRBV7-9 with TRBJ2-3; too little of a D gene remains to name it. The source was peripheral blood, collected on day 0 of AZD1222 vaccination. The origin of this receptor is an adult in good health. CDR3 protein: CASSLRVSSTDTQYF. The sequenced DNA is TGTGCCAGCAGCTTAAGGGTCTCCAGCACAGATACGCAGTATTTT.